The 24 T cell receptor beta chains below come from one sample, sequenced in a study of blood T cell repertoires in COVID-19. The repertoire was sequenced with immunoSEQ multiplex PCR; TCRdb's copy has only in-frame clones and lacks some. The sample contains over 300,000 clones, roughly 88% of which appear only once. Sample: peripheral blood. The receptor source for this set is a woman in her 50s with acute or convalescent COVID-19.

The CDR3 DNA follows: TGTGCCAGCAGCTCCGGGACAGGGGGGGATCAGCCCCAGCATTTT. It codes for CASSSGTGGDQPQHF. This chain connects TRBV7-8 to TRBJ1-5, with TRBD1 identical over 11 bases. The CDR3 runs 15 residues. V lost 4 bases to trimming and J lost 5 bases; unmatched junction nucleotides: 4. CDR1 and CDR2 from the germline V gene are SGHVS and FQNEAQ.

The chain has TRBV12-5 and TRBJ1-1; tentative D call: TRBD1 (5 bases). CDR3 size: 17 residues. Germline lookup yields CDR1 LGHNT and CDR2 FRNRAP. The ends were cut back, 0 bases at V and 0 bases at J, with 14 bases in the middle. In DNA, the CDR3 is TGTGCTAGTGGTTTGGTACTCGGGGGAAGCGTGAACACTGAAGCTTTCTTT. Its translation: CASGLVLGGSVNTEAFF.

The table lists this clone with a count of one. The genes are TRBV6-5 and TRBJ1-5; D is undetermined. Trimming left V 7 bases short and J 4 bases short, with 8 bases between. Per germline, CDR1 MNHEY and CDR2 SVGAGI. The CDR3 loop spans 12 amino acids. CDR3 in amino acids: CASTNGNQPQHF. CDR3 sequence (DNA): TGTGCCAGCACTAACGGTAATCAGCCCCAGCATTTT.

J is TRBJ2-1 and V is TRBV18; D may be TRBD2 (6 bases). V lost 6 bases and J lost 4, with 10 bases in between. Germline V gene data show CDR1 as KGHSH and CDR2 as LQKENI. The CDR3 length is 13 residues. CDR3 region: CASSPGLYNEQFF. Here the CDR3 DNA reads TGTGCCAGCTCCCCGGGACTTTACAATGAGCAGTTCTTC.

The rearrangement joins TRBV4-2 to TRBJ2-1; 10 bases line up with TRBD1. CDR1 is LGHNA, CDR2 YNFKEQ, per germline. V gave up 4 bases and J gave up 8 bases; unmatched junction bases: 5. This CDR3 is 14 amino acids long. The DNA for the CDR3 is TGTGCCAGCAGCCTCGGACAGGGGGTATATGAGCAGTTCTTC. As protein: CASSLGQGVYEQFF.

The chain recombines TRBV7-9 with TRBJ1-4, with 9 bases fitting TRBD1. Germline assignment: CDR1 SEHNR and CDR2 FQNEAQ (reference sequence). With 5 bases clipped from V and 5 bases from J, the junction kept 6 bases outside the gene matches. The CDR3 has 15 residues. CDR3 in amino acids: CASSPTGTGNEKLFF. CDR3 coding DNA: TGTGCCAGCAGCCCGACCGGGACAGGGAATGAAAAACTGTTTTTT.

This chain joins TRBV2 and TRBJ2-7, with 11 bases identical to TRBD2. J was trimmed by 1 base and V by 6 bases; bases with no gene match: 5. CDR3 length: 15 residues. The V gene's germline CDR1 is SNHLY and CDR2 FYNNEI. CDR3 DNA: TGTGCCAGCAGGGTAACTAGCGGGAGTTCCTACGAGCAGTACTTC. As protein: CASRVTSGSSYEQYF.

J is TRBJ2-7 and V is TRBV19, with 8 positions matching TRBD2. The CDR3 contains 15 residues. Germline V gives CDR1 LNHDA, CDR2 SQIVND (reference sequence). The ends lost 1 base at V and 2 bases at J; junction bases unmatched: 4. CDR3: CASSIALAGPYEQYF. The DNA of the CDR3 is TGTGCCAGTAGTATAGCTCTAGCGGGCCCCTACGAGCAGTACTTC. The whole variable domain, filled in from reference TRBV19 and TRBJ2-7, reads DGGITQSPKYLFRKEGQNVTLSCEQNLNHDAMYWYRQDPGQGLRLIYYSQIVNDFQKGDIAEGYSVSREKKESFPLTVTSAQKNPTAFYLCASSIALAGPYEQYFGPGTRLTVT.

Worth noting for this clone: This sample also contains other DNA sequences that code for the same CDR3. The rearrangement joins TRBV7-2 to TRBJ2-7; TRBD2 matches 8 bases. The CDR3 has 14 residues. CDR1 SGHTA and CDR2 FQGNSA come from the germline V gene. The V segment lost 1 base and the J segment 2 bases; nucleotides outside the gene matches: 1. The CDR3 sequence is CASSLGGGTYEQYF. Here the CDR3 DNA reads TGTGCCAGCAGCTTAGGCGGGGGGACCTACGAGCAGTACTTC.

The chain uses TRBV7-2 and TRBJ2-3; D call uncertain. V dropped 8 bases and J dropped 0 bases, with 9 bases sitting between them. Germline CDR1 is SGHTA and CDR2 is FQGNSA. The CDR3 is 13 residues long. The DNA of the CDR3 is TGTGCCAGCGGCGACTTCAGCACAGATACGCAGTATTTT. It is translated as CASGDFSTDTQYF. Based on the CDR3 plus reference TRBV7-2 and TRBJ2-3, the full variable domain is GAGVSQSPSNKVTEKGKDVELRCDPISGHTALYWYRQSLGQGLEFLIYFQGNSAPDKSGLPSDRFSAERTGGSVSTLTIQRTQQEDSAVYLCASGDFSTDTQYFGPGTRLTVL.

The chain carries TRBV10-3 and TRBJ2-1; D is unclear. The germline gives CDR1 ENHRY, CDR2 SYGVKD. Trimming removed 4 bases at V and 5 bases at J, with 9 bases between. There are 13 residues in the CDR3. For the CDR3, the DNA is TGTGCCATCAGTGGCGCTGCAAACAATGAGCAGTTCTTC. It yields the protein CAISGAANNEQFF.

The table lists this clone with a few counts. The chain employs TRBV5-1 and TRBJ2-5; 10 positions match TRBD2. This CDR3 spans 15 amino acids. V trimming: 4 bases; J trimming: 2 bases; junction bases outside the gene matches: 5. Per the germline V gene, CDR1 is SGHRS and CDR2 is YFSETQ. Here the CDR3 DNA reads TGCGCCAGCAGCCTGACTAGCGGGTTACAAGAGACCCAGTACTTC. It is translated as CASSLTSGLQETQYF.

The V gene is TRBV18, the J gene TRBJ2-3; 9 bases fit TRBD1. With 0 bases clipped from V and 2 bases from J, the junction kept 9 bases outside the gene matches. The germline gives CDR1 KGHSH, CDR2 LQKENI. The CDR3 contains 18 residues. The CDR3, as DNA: TGTGCCAGCTCACCACCAACAACAGGGGGCCACGACACAGATACGCAGTATTTT. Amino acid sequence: CASSPPTTGGHDTDTQYF.

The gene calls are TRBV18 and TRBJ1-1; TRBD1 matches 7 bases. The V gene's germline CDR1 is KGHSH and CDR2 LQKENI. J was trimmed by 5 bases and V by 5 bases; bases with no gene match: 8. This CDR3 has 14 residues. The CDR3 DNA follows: TGTGCCAGCTCAACCCTTACAGGGGAGACTGAAGCTTTCTTT. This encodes CASSTLTGETEAFF. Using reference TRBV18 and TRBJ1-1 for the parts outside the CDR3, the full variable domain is NAGVMQNPRHLVRRRGQEARLRCSPMKGHSHVYWYRQLPEEGLKFMVYLQKENIIDESGMPKERFSAEFPKEGPSILRIQQVVRGDSAAYFCASSTLTGETEAFFGQGTRLTVV.

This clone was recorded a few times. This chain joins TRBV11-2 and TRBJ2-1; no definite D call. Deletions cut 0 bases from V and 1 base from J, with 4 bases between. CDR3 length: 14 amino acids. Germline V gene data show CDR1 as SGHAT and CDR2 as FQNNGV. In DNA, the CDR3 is TGTGCCAGCAGCTTAGACCGGTCCTACAATGAGCAGTTCTTC. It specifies CASSLDRSYNEQFF.

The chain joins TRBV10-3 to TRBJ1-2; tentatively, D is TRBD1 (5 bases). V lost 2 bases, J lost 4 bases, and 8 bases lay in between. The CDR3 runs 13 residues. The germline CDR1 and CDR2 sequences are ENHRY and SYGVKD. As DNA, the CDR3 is TGTGCCATCAGTGAGAGACAGTCCTATGGCTACACCTTC. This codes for CAISERQSYGYTF.

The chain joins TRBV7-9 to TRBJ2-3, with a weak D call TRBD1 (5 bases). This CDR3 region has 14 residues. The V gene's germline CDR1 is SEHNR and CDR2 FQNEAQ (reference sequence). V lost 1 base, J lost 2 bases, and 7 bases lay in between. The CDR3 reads CASSLGRATDTQYF. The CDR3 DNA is TGTGCCAGCAGCTTAGGCAGGGCCACAGATACGCAGTATTTT.

CDR3 nucleotides: TGTGCCAGCAGAATTCGTAGGGGACAGGGCACCGGGGAGCTGTTTTTT. Translation gives CASRIRRGQGTGELFF. This chain uses TRBV28 with TRBJ2-2; 9 nucleotides agree with TRBD1. The CDR3 has 16 residues. V trimming: 6 bases; J trimming: 4 bases; junction bases outside the gene matches: 9. Germline values: CDR1 MDHEN, CDR2 SYDVKM.

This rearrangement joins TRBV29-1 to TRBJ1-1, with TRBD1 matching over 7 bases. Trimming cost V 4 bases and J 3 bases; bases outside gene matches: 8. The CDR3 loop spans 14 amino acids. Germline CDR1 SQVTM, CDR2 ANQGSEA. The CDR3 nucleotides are TGCAGCGTTGTGCGTCGGGACAGCTACACTGAAGCTTTCTTT. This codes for CSVVRRDSYTEAFF.

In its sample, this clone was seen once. CDR3 nucleotide sequence: TGTGCCAGCAGCTTCCGCCGAGCGGGGGAAGCTTTCTTT. Protein product: CASSFRRAGEAFF. This rearrangement joins TRBV7-2 to TRBJ1-1; no clear D gene. The CDR3 runs to 13 residues. Germline V gives CDR1 SGHTA, CDR2 FQGNSA. Trimming shortened V by 3 bases and J by 8 bases, and 13 bases separated the two germline ends.

The CDR3 spells CASSLTGVGDEQYF. DNA for the CDR3: TGTGCCAGCAGCCTGACAGGGGTAGGCGACGAGCAGTACTTC. J is TRBJ2-7 and V is TRBV6-5, with 8 nucleotides matching TRBD1. The germline CDR1 and CDR2 sequences are MNHEY and SVGAGI. Trimming cost V 6 bases and J 5 bases; bases outside gene matches: 9. CDR3 length: 14 residues.

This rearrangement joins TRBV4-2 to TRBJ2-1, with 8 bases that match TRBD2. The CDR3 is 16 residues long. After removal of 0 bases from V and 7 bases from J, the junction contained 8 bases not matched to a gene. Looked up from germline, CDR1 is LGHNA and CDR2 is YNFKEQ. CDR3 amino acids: CASSQELLASGNEQFF. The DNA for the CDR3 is TGTGCCAGCAGCCAAGAACTATTGGCTAGCGGGAATGAGCAGTTCTTC.

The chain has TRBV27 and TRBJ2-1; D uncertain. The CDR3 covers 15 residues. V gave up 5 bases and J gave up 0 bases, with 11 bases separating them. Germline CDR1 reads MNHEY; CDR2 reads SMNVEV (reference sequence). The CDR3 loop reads CASSGHDRSYNEQFF. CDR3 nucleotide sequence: TGTGCCAGCAGTGGGCATGACCGCTCCTACAATGAGCAGTTCTTC.

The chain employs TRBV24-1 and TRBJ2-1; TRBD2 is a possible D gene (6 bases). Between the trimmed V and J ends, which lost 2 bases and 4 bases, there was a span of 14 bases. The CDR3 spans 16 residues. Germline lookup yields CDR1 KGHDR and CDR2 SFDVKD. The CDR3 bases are TGTGCCACCAGTGATTCGGGGGTAGCGAAATACAATGAGCAGTTCTTC. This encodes CATSDSGVAKYNEQFF.